This is a list of T cell receptor beta chains from one sample in a study of OX40 agonist ivuxolimab in advanced cancers. Sequencing was performed with immunoSEQ multiplex PCR; in TCRdb, only in-frame clones are kept and a portion is missing. The sample lists 65,000 to 95,000 clones, more than 80% occurring once. Source: CD4+ or CD8+ T cells sorted from blood, taken in a trial of the OX40 agonist ivuxolimab. These receptors were collected from an adult with an advanced solid tumor such as melanoma, head and neck, liver or kidney cancer. Each CDR3 is given with its conserved first and last residue. A D gene is named only where the DNA matches it firmly. Rows give clone size only sometimes, using once, few, many, or a class for an expanded clone.

d_gene: .
v_gene: TRBV6-6
j_gene: TRBJ1-1
abundance: .
CDR3aa: CASSQGGGVGNTEAFF
CDR3nt: TGTGCCAGCAGTCAAGGCGGGGGGGTCGGGAACACTGAAGCTTTCTTT

d_gene: TRBD2
v_gene: TRBV7-3
j_gene: TRBJ2-1
abundance: .
CDR3aa: CASSTTGGLAQFF
CDR3nt: TGTGCCAGCAGCACCACCGGCGGACTAGCGCAGTTCTTC

d_gene: TRBD1
v_gene: TRBV7-6
j_gene: TRBJ2-7
abundance: .
CDR3aa: CASSLGLPGQGAQEQYF
CDR3nt: TGTGCCAGCAGCTTAGGGTTACCGGGACAGGGGGCCCAAGAGCAGTACTTC

d_gene: .
v_gene: TRBV28
j_gene: TRBJ2-3
abundance: .
CDR3aa: CASSQATGPRAQYF
CDR3nt: TGTGCCAGCAGTCAAGCGACAGGACCCAGAGCGCAGTATTTT

d_gene: TRBD1
v_gene: TRBV4-2
j_gene: TRBJ2-7
abundance: .
CDR3aa: CASSQDSDRLVNDEQYF
CDR3nt: TGTGCCAGCAGCCAAGACTCGGACAGGTTGGTTAATGACGAGCAGTACTTC

d_gene: TRBD2
v_gene: TRBV5-1
j_gene: TRBJ2-3
abundance: .
CDR3aa: CASSFGTSGRLNTQYF
CDR3nt: TGCGCCAGCAGCTTTGGGACTAGCGGGAGGTTGAATACGCAGTATTTT

d_gene: TRBD1
v_gene: TRBV4-1
j_gene: TRBJ1-4
abundance: .
CDR3aa: CASSQEGTGAGKLFF
CDR3nt: TGCGCCAGCAGCCAAGAAGGGACAGGGGCAGGAAAACTGTTTTTT

d_gene: .
v_gene: TRBV4-1
j_gene: TRBJ2-6
abundance: once
CDR3aa: CASSQEYGSGANVLTF
CDR3nt: TGCGCCAGCAGCCAAGAATACGGGTCTGGGGCCAACGTCCTGACTTTC

d_gene: .
v_gene: TRBV10-2
j_gene: TRBJ1-6
abundance: .
CDR3aa: CASSETAGNSPLHF
CDR3nt: TGCGCCAGCAGTGAGACAGCTGGGAATTCACCCCTCCACTTT

d_gene: TRBD1
v_gene: TRBV5-5
j_gene: TRBJ2-6
abundance: .
CDR3aa: CASSFTGVLSSGANVLTF
CDR3nt: TGTGCCAGCAGTTTTACAGGGGTACTTTCCTCTGGGGCCAACGTCCTGACTTTC

d_gene: .
v_gene: TRBV28
j_gene: TRBJ2-7
abundance: .
CDR3aa: CASSLGTYEQYF
CDR3nt: TGTGCCAGCAGTTTGGGCACTTACGAGCAGTACTTC

d_gene: TRBD2
v_gene: TRBV7-2
j_gene: TRBJ2-5
abundance: .
CDR3aa: CASSVGGDQETQYF
CDR3nt: TGTGCCAGCAGCGTGGGGGGGGACCAAGAGACCCAGTACTTC

d_gene: TRBD2
v_gene: TRBV7-9
j_gene: TRBJ2-3
abundance: .
CDR3aa: CASSRRLAVDTQYF
CDR3nt: TGTGCCAGCAGCCGTCGACTAGCGGTGGATACGCAGTATTTT

d_gene: .
v_gene: TRBV6-5
j_gene: TRBJ2-3
abundance: .
CDR3aa: CASSRTVRSTDTQYF
CDR3nt: TGTGCCAGCAGTCGGACGGTAAGAAGCACAGATACGCAGTATTTT

d_gene: TRBD1
v_gene: TRBV7-7
j_gene: TRBJ1-1
abundance: .
CDR3aa: CASRPPGQGQCFQAFF
CDR3nt: TGTGCTAGCAGACCCCCGGGACAGGGGCAGTGTTTTCAAGCTTTCTTT

d_gene: .
v_gene: TRBV5-1
j_gene: TRBJ2-5
abundance: .
CDR3aa: CASSLIPNQETQYF
CDR3nt: TGCGCCAGCAGCTTGATTCCGAACCAAGAGACCCAGTACTTC

d_gene: TRBD2
v_gene: TRBV27
j_gene: TRBJ2-3
abundance: .
CDR3aa: CASSQSTSGRADTQYF
CDR3nt: TGTGCCAGCAGTCAATCGACTAGCGGGAGGGCAGATACGCAGTATTTT

d_gene: .
v_gene: TRBV10-3
j_gene: TRBJ1-3
abundance: .
CDR3aa: CAISDRRFSGNTIYF
CDR3nt: TGTGCCATCAGTGATCGGCGGTTCTCCGGAAACACCATATATTTT

d_gene: .
v_gene: TRBV27
j_gene: TRBJ2-1
abundance: .
CDR3aa: CASSFGGSYNEQFF
CDR3nt: TGTGCCAGCAGTTTTGGGGGATCCTACAATGAGCAGTTCTTC

d_gene: TRBD1
v_gene: TRBV5-1
j_gene: TRBJ1-2
abundance: once
CDR3aa: CASSRLQGEGIYGYTF
CDR3nt: TGCGCCAGCAGCCGCCTACAGGGGGAAGGCATCTATGGCTACACCTTC

d_gene: .
v_gene: TRBV19
j_gene: TRBJ2-7
abundance: .
CDR3aa: CASSIWSGTYEQYF
CDR3nt: TGTGCCAGTAGTATCTGGTCGGGAACCTACGAGCAGTACTTC

d_gene: .
v_gene: TRBV10-3
j_gene: TRBJ1-1
abundance: .
CDR3aa: CAISDPGRRGTEAFF
CDR3nt: TGTGCCATCAGTGACCCCGGACGGAGAGGGACTGAAGCTTTCTTT

d_gene: .
v_gene: TRBV18
j_gene: TRBJ2-7
abundance: .
CDR3aa: CASSPNPDSYEQYF
CDR3nt: TGTGCCAGCTCACCAAACCCGGACAGCTACGAGCAGTACTTC

d_gene: .
v_gene: TRBV5-4
j_gene: TRBJ1-6
abundance: few
CDR3aa: CASSSGSQGGSPLHF
CDR3nt: TGTGCCAGCAGTTCAGGGAGCCAGGGTGGTTCACCCCTCCACTTT

d_gene: TRBD2
v_gene: TRBV5-1
j_gene: TRBJ2-1
abundance: .
CDR3aa: CASSFLAGGRAGEQFF
CDR3nt: TGCGCCAGCAGCTTCCTAGCGGGGGGTCGAGCAGGGGAGCAGTTCTTC

d_gene: .
v_gene: TRBV6-5
j_gene: TRBJ2-7
abundance: once
CDR3aa: CASSYLYEQYF
CDR3nt: TGTGCCAGCAGTTACCTCTACGAGCAGTACTTC

d_gene: .
v_gene: TRBV7-3
j_gene: TRBJ2-3
abundance: .
CDR3aa: CASSLGGFKDTQYF
CDR3nt: TGTGCCAGCAGCCTGGGAGGATTTAAAGATACGCAGTATTTT

d_gene: .
v_gene: TRBV2
j_gene: TRBJ1-5
abundance: .
CDR3aa: CASSYTSNQPQHF
CDR3nt: TGTGCCAGCAGCTACACCTCCAATCAGCCCCAGCATTTT

d_gene: .
v_gene: TRBV5-1
j_gene: TRBJ2-7
abundance: .
CDR3aa: CASSLGTTLEVGEQYF
CDR3nt: TGCGCCAGCAGCTTGGGGACCACATTGGAGGTAGGCGAGCAGTACTTC

d_gene: .
v_gene: TRBV5-1
j_gene: TRBJ2-2
abundance: .
CDR3aa: CASSLGDYTGELFF
CDR3nt: TGCGCCAGCAGCCTGGGAGATTACACCGGGGAGCTGTTTTTT

d_gene: .
v_gene: TRBV28
j_gene: TRBJ1-2
abundance: .
CDR3aa: CASSFGRIYGYTF
CDR3nt: TGTGCCAGCAGTTTCGGAAGGATCTATGGCTACACCTTC

d_gene: .
v_gene: TRBV2
j_gene: TRBJ1-2
abundance: .
CDR3aa: CASSGDTHGYTF
CDR3nt: TGTGCCAGCAGCGGGGACACCCATGGCTACACCTTC

d_gene: .
v_gene: TRBV19
j_gene: TRBJ2-2
abundance: .
CDR3aa: CASNILGAPNTGELFF
CDR3nt: TGTGCCAGTAATATCTTGGGGGCCCCGAACACCGGGGAGCTGTTTTTT

d_gene: TRBD1
v_gene: TRBV5-1
j_gene: TRBJ2-3
abundance: .
CDR3aa: CASREPGQGRDTQYF
CDR3nt: TGCGCCAGCAGGGAACCGGGACAGGGTCGGGATACGCAGTATTTT

d_gene: .
v_gene: TRBV18
j_gene: TRBJ2-3
abundance: .
CDR3aa: CASSPSASDTQYF
CDR3nt: TGTGCCAGCTCACCGAGCGCTTCAGATACGCAGTATTTT

d_gene: .
v_gene: TRBV28
j_gene: TRBJ2-7
abundance: .
CDR3aa: CASSLSDGTYEQYF
CDR3nt: TGTGCCAGCAGTTTGTCGGACGGCACCTACGAGCAGTACTTC

d_gene: .
v_gene: TRBV5-1
j_gene: TRBJ2-2
abundance: .
CDR3aa: CASSLQENGELFF
CDR3nt: TGCGCCAGCAGCTTGCAGGAAAACGGGGAGCTGTTTTTT

d_gene: .
v_gene: TRBV2
j_gene: TRBJ2-1
abundance: .
CDR3aa: CASSEIVFRGSDEQFF
CDR3nt: TGTGCCAGCAGTGAGATTGTGTTCCGCGGTAGCGATGAGCAGTTCTTC

d_gene: .
v_gene: TRBV2
j_gene: TRBJ2-3
abundance: .
CDR3aa: CASRPTESTDTQYF
CDR3nt: TGTGCCAGCAGACCGACAGAAAGCACAGATACGCAGTATTTT

d_gene: .
v_gene: TRBV4-1
j_gene: TRBJ2-1
abundance: .
CDR3aa: CASSQATRRVGNEQFF
CDR3nt: TGCGCCAGCAGCCAAGCGACTAGGAGGGTGGGGAATGAGCAGTTCTTC

d_gene: .
v_gene: TRBV9
j_gene: TRBJ1-1
abundance: .
CDR3aa: CASSVDLGTEAFF
CDR3nt: TGTGCCAGCAGCGTAGATCTGGGGACTGAAGCTTTCTTT

d_gene: .
v_gene: TRBV28
j_gene: TRBJ1-6
abundance: .
CDR3aa: CASSLVWGSPLHF
CDR3nt: TGTGCCAGCAGTTTAGTTTGGGGATCACCCCTCCACTTT

d_gene: .
v_gene: TRBV5-1
j_gene: TRBJ1-3
abundance: .
CDR3aa: CASSLADAGNTIYF
CDR3nt: TGCGCCAGCAGCTTGGCCGACGCGGGAAACACCATATATTTT

d_gene: .
v_gene: TRBV5-1
j_gene: TRBJ1-2
abundance: .
CDR3aa: CASSLYAAGQFGYTF
CDR3nt: TGCGCCAGCAGCTTGTATGCGGCAGGGCAATTTGGCTACACCTTC

d_gene: .
v_gene: TRBV18
j_gene: TRBJ1-5
abundance: .
CDR3aa: CASSPPERLSNQPQHF
CDR3nt: TGTGCCAGCTCACCACCGGAGCGGCTTAGCAATCAGCCCCAGCATTTT

d_gene: .
v_gene: TRBV5-1
j_gene: TRBJ2-5
abundance: .
CDR3aa: CASSLAVQETQYF
CDR3nt: TGCGCCAGCAGCTTGGCGGTCCAAGAGACCCAGTACTTC

d_gene: .
v_gene: TRBV7-9
j_gene: TRBJ2-6
abundance: .
CDR3aa: CASSRGFGGANVLTF
CDR3nt: TGTGCCAGCAGCCGAGGGTTTGGTGGGGCCAACGTCCTGACTTTC

d_gene: .
v_gene: TRBV11-2
j_gene: TRBJ2-5
abundance: .
CDR3aa: CASSPTGQGTQYF
CDR3nt: TGTGCCAGCAGCCCGACTGGCCAAGGGACCCAGTACTTC

d_gene: TRBD1
v_gene: TRBV6-6
j_gene: TRBJ2-2
abundance: .
CDR3aa: CASIPAGTGNTGELFF
CDR3nt: TGTGCCAGCATCCCGGCCGGGACAGGCAACACCGGGGAGCTGTTTTTT

d_gene: .
v_gene: TRBV10-3
j_gene: TRBJ1-2
abundance: few
CDR3aa: CAISPGPGGYTF
CDR3nt: TGTGCCATCAGTCCTGGGCCAGGGGGCTACACCTTC

d_gene: .
v_gene: TRBV18
j_gene: TRBJ2-3
abundance: .
CDR3aa: CASQGADTQYF
CDR3nt: TGTGCCAGCCAAGGGGCAGATACGCAGTATTTT

d_gene: .
v_gene: TRBV4-1
j_gene: TRBJ1-2
abundance: .
CDR3aa: CASSQEPLTANYGYTF
CDR3nt: TGCGCCAGCAGCCAAGAACCATTGACTGCGAACTATGGCTACACCTTC

d_gene: TRBD1
v_gene: TRBV27
j_gene: TRBJ1-5
abundance: .
CDR3aa: CASSPLDRAGQPQHF
CDR3nt: TGTGCCAGCAGTCCCCTTGACAGGGCGGGTCAGCCCCAGCATTTT

d_gene: .
v_gene: TRBV27
j_gene: TRBJ2-2
abundance: .
CDR3aa: CASSDTGELFF
CDR3nt: TGTGCCAGCAGTGACACCGGGGAGCTGTTTTTT

d_gene: .
v_gene: TRBV14
j_gene: TRBJ1-3
abundance: .
CDR3aa: CASSQDGENTIYF
CDR3nt: TGTGCCAGCAGCCAAGATGGAGAAAACACCATATATTTT

d_gene: .
v_gene: TRBV5-3
j_gene: TRBJ2-2
abundance: .
CDR3aa: CASSRRRELFF
CDR3nt: TGTGCCAGCAGCCGCAGGAGGGAGCTGTTTTTT